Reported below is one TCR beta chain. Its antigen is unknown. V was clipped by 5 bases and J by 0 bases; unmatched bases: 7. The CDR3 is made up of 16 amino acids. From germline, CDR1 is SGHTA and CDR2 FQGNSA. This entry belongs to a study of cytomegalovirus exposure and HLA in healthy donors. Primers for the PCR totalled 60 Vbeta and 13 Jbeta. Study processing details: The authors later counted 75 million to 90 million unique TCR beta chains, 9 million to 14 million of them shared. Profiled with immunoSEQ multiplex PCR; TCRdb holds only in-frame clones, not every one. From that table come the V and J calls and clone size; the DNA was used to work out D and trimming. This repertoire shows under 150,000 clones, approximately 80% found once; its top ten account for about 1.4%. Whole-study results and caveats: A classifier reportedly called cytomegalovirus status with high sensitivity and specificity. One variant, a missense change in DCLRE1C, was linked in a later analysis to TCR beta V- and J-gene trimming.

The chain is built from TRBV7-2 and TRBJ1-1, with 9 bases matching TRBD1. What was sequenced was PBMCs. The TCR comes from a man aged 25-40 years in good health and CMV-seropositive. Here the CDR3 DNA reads TGTGCCAGCAGCCCTACGACAGGGGGTATGAACACTGAAGCTTTCTTT. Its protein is CASSPTTGGMNTEAFF.